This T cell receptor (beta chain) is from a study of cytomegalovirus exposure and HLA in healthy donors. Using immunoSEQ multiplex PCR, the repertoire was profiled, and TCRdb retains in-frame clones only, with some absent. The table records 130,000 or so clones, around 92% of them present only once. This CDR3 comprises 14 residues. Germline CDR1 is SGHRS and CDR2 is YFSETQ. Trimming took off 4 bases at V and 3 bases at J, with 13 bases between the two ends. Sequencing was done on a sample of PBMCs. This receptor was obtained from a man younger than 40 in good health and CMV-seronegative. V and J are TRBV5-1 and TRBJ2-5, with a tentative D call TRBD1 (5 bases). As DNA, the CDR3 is TGCGCCAGCAGCCAGCGACAGCGAGAAGAGACCCAGTACTTC. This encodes CASSQRQREETQYF.